This is a list of T cell receptor beta chains from one sample in a study of blood T cell repertoires in COVID-19. Sequencing was performed with immunoSEQ multiplex PCR; in TCRdb, only in-frame clones are kept and a portion is missing. The data hold hundreds of thousands of clones, with 70% to 90% observed a single time. Sequenced sample: peripheral blood. The receptor source for this set is a man aged 45-65 years with COVID-19, enrolled during active disease. The CDR3 runs from the conserved cysteine through the conserved F or W. Each record gives: V gene, clone size, CDR3 protein. Clone size is not always given. Where it is, it says once, few, many or a class for expanded clones.

TRBV9	NA	CASSVEGRGISGSPLHF
TRBV7-9	NA	CASRPYRVGNEQYF
TRBV5-8	NA	CASSLDGTLYGYTF
TRBV18	NA	CASSIVIGGDNEQFF
TRBV9	NA	CASSDGQGTTYEQYF
TRBV30	NA	CAWSQGYNEQFF
TRBV7-2	NA	CASRIPGKKNEQFF
TRBV7-9	NA	CASSPGGTASYEQYF
TRBV30	NA	CAWSVNLGGEVEQFF
TRBV29-1	once	CSVDGSATTRYF
TRBV7-2	NA	CASRSAGYEQYF
TRBV2	few	CASSERSDGTQYF
TRBV5-8	NA	CASRSGIGGPSSGANVLTF
TRBV7-9	NA	CASSLSQINSPLHF
TRBV5-1	NA	CASSADRATGELFF
TRBV20-1	NA	CSASPGTGGYEQYF
TRBV29-1	NA	CSAQGGEAGGTYEQYF
TRBV29-1	few	CSVERQAYGYTF
TRBV9	NA	CASSVTSGGDTDTQYF
TRBV9	NA	CASSASGTSYGYTF
TRBV2	NA	CASNWFGGTGELFF
TRBV4-1	few	CASSLGRGYEQYF
TRBV28	NA	CASTPGGVTGQPQHF